The clone carrying this TCR beta chain was counted only a few times. Its specificity is unknown. The study made its TCR cDNA through 5'RACE template switching. That step introduced a universal primer site along with UMIs. TCRdb fed the 5' RACE reads into MiXCR, producing one record per CDR3 protein. The sample carries around 500,000 distinct CDR3 sequences, 21% recorded once. The J segment lost 2 bases and the V segment lost 5 bases, leaving 3 bases of the junction unmatched. The CDR3 consists of 14 residues. This entry is derived from a study of T cells after yellow fever vaccination. Study-wide points: Reappearing after the booster were most of the clones from primary vaccination (less than 98% CD4, around 90% CD8). Some clonotypes, a small share, were shared between CD4 and CD8 compartments.

The V call is TRBV12-3 or TRBV12-4, the J call TRBJ1-3; 7 bases match TRBD1. Sequencing was performed on PBMCs, taken approximately 20 days after the first yellow fever vaccination. The sequence was obtained from a man younger than 30 who received the YFV17D yellow fever vaccine. This chain's CDR3 is CASSETGPGNTIYF. The CDR3 nucleotides are TGTGCCAGCAGTGAGACAGGGCCTGGAAACACCATATATTTT.